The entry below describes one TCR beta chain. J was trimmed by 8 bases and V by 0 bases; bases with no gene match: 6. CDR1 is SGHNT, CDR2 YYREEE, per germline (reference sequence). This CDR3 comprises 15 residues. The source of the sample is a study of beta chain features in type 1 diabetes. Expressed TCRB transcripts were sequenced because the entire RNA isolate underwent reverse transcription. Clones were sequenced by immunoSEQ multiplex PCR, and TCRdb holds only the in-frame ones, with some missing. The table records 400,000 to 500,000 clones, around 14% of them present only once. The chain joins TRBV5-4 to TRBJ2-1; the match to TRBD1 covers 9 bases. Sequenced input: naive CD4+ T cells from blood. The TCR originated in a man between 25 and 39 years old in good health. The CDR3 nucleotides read TGTGCCAGCAGCTTGGTCGGGACAGGGAGCGATGAGCAGTTCTTC. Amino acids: CASSLVGTGSDEQFF.